A few counts support the clone carrying this T cell receptor beta chain. TCRdb called the 5' RACE reads again in MiXCR, with one record for every CDR3 protein. The sample includes 430,000 or so distinct CDR3 sequences, about 24% seen only once; the top ten take 2.5% to 3.5%. This sample is part of a study of identical twins. This CDR3 spans 13 amino acids. The V gene lost 6 bases and the J gene lost 0 bases, with 9 bases spanning the gap. This same sample was also taken into another study, of T cells expressing NK-cell markers.

The TCR originated in a woman between 18 and 30 years old in good health. V is TRBV12-3 or TRBV12-4 and J is TRBJ2-7; D gene unclear. The sample comprised CD4+ T cells sorted from blood. CDR3 in amino acids: CASSERSSYEQYF. DNA for the CDR3: TGTGCCAGCAGCGAAAGGAGCTCCTACGAGCAGTACTTC.